Presented here are 18 T cell receptor beta chains from one specimen sequenced in a study of blood T cell repertoires in COVID-19. Here immunoSEQ multiplex PCR was the method, and the copy in TCRdb shows in-frame clones only, minus some. Of over 100,000 clones listed, approximately 88% were seen once; the top ten hold about 9.3%. The sequenced sample was peripheral blood. The receptors come from a man aged 45-60 years with acute or convalescent COVID-19.

The rearrangement joins TRBV11-2 to TRBJ1-1; no firm D call. The CDR3 is 11 residues long. Germline-derived CDR1 and CDR2 are SGHAT and FQNNGV. Trimming removed 5 bases from V and 5 bases from J, with 6 bases in between. The CDR3 spells CASSPETEAFF. DNA for the CDR3: TGTGCCAGCAGCCCTGAGACTGAAGCTTTCTTT.

This chain connects TRBV5-1 to TRBJ2-3, with D maybe TRBD2 (6 bases). The V end lost 4 bases, the J end lost 4 bases, and 13 bases lay between the germline ends. Germline V lookup: CDR1 SGHRS, CDR2 YFSETQ. This CDR3 region has 14 residues. The CDR3 is CASSMDGGSDTQYF. The CDR3 DNA follows: TGCGCCAGCAGCATGGACGGAGGGTCAGATACGCAGTATTTT.

A single count supports this clone. The chain couples TRBV2 to TRBJ1-6, with D possibly matching TRBD1 (5 bases). Germline V gene data show CDR1 as SNHLY and CDR2 as FYNNEI. The CDR3 has 16 residues. V gave up 8 bases and J gave up 7 bases, with 21 bases separating them. CDR3 in DNA: TGTGCCAGCTCTGGATTCGACAGCGCATCCAATTCACCCCTCCACTTT. Translating it yields CASSGFDSASNSPLHF.

The chain uses TRBV20-1 and TRBJ2-7; a weak D match, TRBD2 (6 bases). The CDR3 has 13 amino acids. Germline assignment: CDR1 DFQATT and CDR2 SNEGSKA (reference sequence). The V gene lost 3 bases and the J gene lost 3 bases, with 12 bases spanning the gap. CDR3 coding DNA: TGCAGTGCTAGTAGCCAGGGAGGCTACGAGCAGTACTTC. It is translated as CSASSQGGYEQYF.

This chain uses TRBV4-2 with TRBJ1-3; D possibly corresponds to TRBD1 (5 bases). Trimming shortened V by 4 bases and J by 0 bases, and 13 bases separated the two germline ends. CDR3 size: 16 residues. The germline gives CDR1 LGHNA, CDR2 YNFKEQ. The CDR3 loop reads CASSPPVGLSGNTIYF. Here the CDR3 DNA reads TGTGCCAGCAGCCCCCCCGTGGGGCTCTCTGGAAACACCATATATTTT.

V and J are TRBV5-4 and TRBJ2-5; TRBD2 agrees at 8 bases. The CDR3 runs to 14 residues. J gave up 5 bases and V 7 bases, and 10 bases lay outside the gene matches. Germline CDR1 and CDR2: SGHNT and YYREEE (reference sequence). The CDR3, as DNA: TGTGCCAGCGGGGAGGCGGGAGGAGCGGAGACCCAGTACTTC. Its protein product is CASGEAGGAETQYF.

The J gene is TRBJ1-4, the V gene TRBV3-1 (or the pseudogene TRBV3-2); 7 bases agree with TRBD1. Germline V CDR1 and CDR2: LGHDT, YNNKEL (reference sequence). This CDR3 spans 15 amino acids. Trimming removed 1 base from V and 7 bases from J; junction bases left unmatched: 6. The CDR3 here is CASSQATGLGEKLFF. The CDR3 DNA reads as TGTGCCAGCAGCCAAGCGACAGGGTTGGGTGAAAAACTGTTTTTT.

Remarks on this clone: Other DNA sequences in this specimen translate into the identical CDR3. The chain couples TRBV2 to TRBJ1-5; 10 bases agree with TRBD1. This CDR3 is 14 amino acids long. The V gene end was trimmed by 4 bases and the J gene end by 7 bases; junction bases not matched to a gene: 4. Germline V lookup: CDR1 SNHLY, CDR2 FYNNEI. CDR3 in DNA: TGTGCCAGCAGTGGGACAGGGGGAAACCAGCCCCAGCATTTT. It encodes CASSGTGGNQPQHF. Full variable domain (remainder filled in from reference TRBV2 and TRBJ1-5): EPEVTQTPSHQVTQMGQEVILRCVPISNHLYFYWYRQILGQKVEFLVSFYNNEISEKSEIFDDQFSVERPDGSNFTLKIRSTKLEDSAMYFCASSGTGGNQPQHFGDGTRLSIL.

CDR3 protein: CASSPRQGTGEQFF. In DNA form, the CDR3 reads TGTGCCAGCAGCCCCCGACAGGGGACGGGGGAGCAGTTCTTC. V is TRBV5-4 and J is TRBJ2-1; 8 positions agree with TRBD1. This CDR3 comprises 14 residues. With V trimmed by 4 bases and J by 10 bases, 10 bases remained unmatched. Germline CDR1 reads SGHNT; CDR2 reads YYREEE (reference sequence).

The chain uses TRBV7-6 and TRBJ1-1; 11 nucleotides align to TRBD1. The CDR3 contains 18 residues. Germline V CDR1 and CDR2: SGHVS, FNYEAQ. V shed 6 bases, J shed 5 bases, and the junction held 17 bases outside the gene matches. The DNA of the CDR3 is TGTGCCAGCAGTCTAGCAGTAGAGGACAGGGGGCGAAAAACTGAAGCTTTCTTT. Amino acid sequence: CASSLAVEDRGRKTEAFF.

This sequence joins TRBV6-5 and TRBJ2-7; tentatively, D is TRBD1 (6 bases). The V gene lost 3 bases and the J gene lost 0 bases, with 15 bases spanning the gap. The CDR3 spans 16 residues. Germline loops: CDR1 MNHEY, CDR2 SVGAGI. Here the CDR3 reads CASSYTGPLSSYEQYF. The CDR3 coding sequence is TGTGCCAGCAGTTATACAGGGCCCTTAAGCTCCTACGAGCAGTACTTC.

The genes are TRBV5-4 and TRBJ2-2; 12 nucleotides agree with TRBD2. V shed 2 bases and J 5 bases; nucleotides not matched to a gene: 4. The CDR3 sequence is 16 residues long. Germline values: CDR1 SGHNT, CDR2 YYREEE (reference sequence). In DNA form, the CDR3 reads TGTGCCAGCAGCTTAGGACTAGCGGGGTTAACCGGGGAGCTGTTTTTT. It codes for CASSLGLAGLTGELFF.

This chain connects TRBV5-1 to TRBJ1-3, with unresolved D. V dropped 4 bases and J dropped 0 bases, with 8 bases sitting between them. The CDR3 runs 14 residues. CDR1 is SGHRS and CDR2 is YFSETQ in the germline V gene. CDR3 in DNA: TGCGCCAGCAGCCAAGGACTCTCTGGAAACACCATATATTTT. Its translation: CASSQGLSGNTIYF.

In this sample, this clone turned up a few times. This chain uses TRBV6-1 with TRBJ2-3, with 8 bases aligning to TRBD2. Germline V gives CDR1 MNHNS, CDR2 SASEGT. The CDR3 runs 17 residues. Trimming removed 3 bases from V and 0 bases from J; junction bases left unmatched: 8. CDR3 nucleotides: TGTGCCAGCAGTGAGAACAGCGGGGGCCCTAGCACAGATACGCAGTATTTT. Translating it yields CASSENSGGPSTDTQYF.

This clone was recorded a few times. The V gene is TRBV27, the J gene TRBJ1-6; the match to TRBD1 covers 7 bases. The CDR3 has 15 residues. The V gene's germline CDR1 is MNHEY and CDR2 SMNVEV (reference sequence). After removal of 5 bases from V and 6 bases from J, the junction contained 7 bases not matched to a gene. The CDR3, as DNA: TGTGCCAGCAGTCTTCGACAGGGAGTTAATTCACCCCTCCACTTT. Translating gives CASSLRQGVNSPLHF.

V gene TRBV5-4 combines with J gene TRBJ2-7; maybe TRBD1 (6 bases). This CDR3 spans 15 amino acids. V was clipped by 3 bases and J by 0 bases, with 13 bases between them. Looked up from germline, CDR1 is SGHNT and CDR2 is YYREEE (reference sequence). CDR3 coding DNA: TGTGCCAGCAGCTCTTGGGTGACAGGCTCCTACGAGCAGTACTTC. It specifies CASSSWVTGSYEQYF.

This chain uses TRBV11-2 with TRBJ1-1; 8 bases fit TRBD1. Germline CDR1 is SGHAT and CDR2 is FQNNGV. This CDR3 contains 16 residues. J gave up 2 bases and V 5 bases, and 10 bases lay outside the gene matches. CDR3 residues: CASSPGGAGGNTEAFF. The CDR3 DNA follows: TGTGCCAGCAGCCCAGGAGGTGCAGGGGGCAACACTGAAGCTTTCTTT.

The V gene is TRBV29-1, the J gene TRBJ2-3; D remains ambiguous. The V gene lost 7 bases and the J gene lost 6 bases, with 17 bases spanning the gap. The CDR3 totals 13 residues. CDR1 SQVTM and CDR2 ANQGSEA come from the germline V gene. In nucleotides, the CDR3 is TGCAGCGCCCTCCCCTCTCTATCTGATACGCAGTATTTT. Translating gives CSALPSLSDTQYF.